The 32 T cell receptor beta chains below come from one sample, sequenced in a study of blood T cell repertoires in COVID-19. Clones were read by immunoSEQ multiplex PCR, and TCRdb kept only the in-frame ones, dropping some. Of 25,000 to 35,000 clones listed, around 83% are singletons. The sequenced sample was peripheral blood. These receptors all stem from a human donor in a cohort sampled during active COVID-19.

The DNA for the CDR3 is TGTGCCAGCAGCCAAGGATTAAGGGGCAAAGTGGACACCGGGGAGCTGTTTTTT. Its translation is CASSQGLRGKVDTGELFF. This sequence joins TRBV4-2 and TRBJ2-2; a weak D match, TRBD1 (5 bases). Germline V gene data show CDR1 as LGHNA and CDR2 as YNFKEQ. Deletions cut 1 base from V and 3 bases from J, with 18 bases between. The CDR3 totals 18 residues.

The chain uses TRBV7-9 and TRBJ1-1, with D unclear. Germline V CDR1 and CDR2: SEHNR, FQNEAQ (reference sequence). V was cut by 3 bases and J by 1 base, with 3 bases left in between. This CDR3 contains 12 residues. The CDR3 coding sequence is TGTGCCAGCAGCTTCCAGAACACTGAAGCTTTCTTT. Translating it yields CASSFQNTEAFF. Full variable domain (outside the CDR3, taken from reference TRBV7-9 and TRBJ1-1): DTGVSQNPRHKITKRGQNVTFRCDPISEHNRLYWYRQTLGQGPEFLTYFQNEAQLEKSRLLSDRFSAERPKGSFSTLEIQRTEQGDSAMYLCASSFQNTEAFFGQGTRLTVV.

In regard to this clone: The junction departs from germline at one end; a sequencing error may be responsible. The CDR3 region has the DNA TGTGCCAGCAGCTTAGAGGACAACAATGAAGCTTTCTTT. Residues: CASSLEDNNEAFF. The chain employs TRBV7-2 and TRBJ1-1; tentatively, D is TRBD1 (5 bases). The CDR3 is 13 amino acids. Germline loops: CDR1 SGHTA, CDR2 FQGNSA.

This chain joins TRBV14 and TRBJ1-5, with 8 nucleotides matching TRBD1. The CDR3 covers 16 residues. In germline, CDR1 is SGHDN, CDR2 FVKESK. The V segment lost 1 base and the J segment 4 bases; nucleotides outside the gene matches: 6. The CDR3 region has the DNA TGTGCCAGCAGCCAAGTGTCGCAGGGGGCGAATCAGCCCCAGCATTTT. Protein sequence: CASSQVSQGANQPQHF.

The rearrangement joins TRBV9 to TRBJ2-3, with TRBD2 matching over 10 bases. Germline V lookup: CDR1 SGDLS, CDR2 YYNGEE. The CDR3 sequence is 15 residues long. J was trimmed by 7 bases and V by 4 bases; bases with no gene match: 9. In DNA, the CDR3 is TGTGCCAGCAGCTCCAGCGGGGGGGCCGGGAATACGCAGTATTTT. Protein sequence: CASSSSGGAGNTQYF.

This clone was seen just once. The genes are TRBV10-3 and TRBJ1-2; 8 bases agree with TRBD1. The CDR3 spans 12 residues. The junction had 7 bases not matched to a gene; V was cut back by 11 bases and J by 5 bases. Germline V gives CDR1 ENHRY, CDR2 SYGVKD. The CDR3 bases are TGTGCCTCGACGGACAGGGCATATGGCTACACCTTC. Translation gives CASTDRAYGYTF.

The rearrangement uses TRBV5-6 and TRBJ2-4; 7 positions agree with TRBD2. The CDR3 runs to 14 residues. V lost 4 bases and J lost 4; bases outside the gene matches: 5. CDR1 is SGHDT and CDR2 is YYEEEE in the germline V gene. The CDR3 loop is CASSLGRVKNIQYF. DNA of the CDR3: TGTGCCAGCAGCCTAGGGAGGGTGAAAAACATTCAGTACTTC.

This clone occurred once. The chain is built from TRBV5-1 and TRBJ2-5, with 10 bases that match TRBD1. Losses at the gene ends were 3 bases for V and 4 bases for J; bases not matched to a gene: 3. This CDR3 is built from 14 residues. Germline V lookup: CDR1 SGHRS, CDR2 YFSETQ. The CDR3 bases are TGCGCCAGCAGCTCCGGGACAGGGGTAGAGACCCAGTACTTC. Its translation: CASSSGTGVETQYF. Filled out from reference TRBV5-1 and TRBJ2-5, the complete variable domain reads KAGVTQTPRYLIKTRGQQVTLSCSPISGHRSVSWYQQTPGQGLQFLFEYFSETQRNKGNFPGRFSGRQFSNSRSEMNVSTLELGDSALYLCASSSGTGVETQYFGPGTRLLVL.

V usage is TRBV5-6 and J usage is TRBJ1-2; 7 nucleotides line up with TRBD1. J gave up 5 bases and V 3 bases, and 4 bases lay outside the gene matches. Germline-derived CDR1 and CDR2 are SGHDT and YYEEEE. This CDR3 contains 13 residues. CDR3 residues: CASSSQGDYGYTF. The CDR3 nucleotides are TGTGCCAGCAGCTCTCAGGGGGATTATGGCTACACCTTC.

CDR3 amino acids: CASRSGQFPEAFF. For the CDR3, the DNA is TGTGCCAGCAGGTCCGGACAGTTCCCTGAAGCTTTCTTT. This sequence joins TRBV9 and TRBJ1-1, with D possibly matching TRBD1 (6 bases). In germline, CDR1 is SGDLS, CDR2 YYNGEE. The CDR3 covers 13 residues. Deletions cut 5 bases from V and 6 bases from J, with 14 bases between. Using reference TRBV9 and TRBJ1-1 for the parts outside the CDR3, the full variable domain is DSGVTQTPKHLITATGQRVTLRCSPRSGDLSVYWYQQSLDQGLQFLIQYYNGEERAKGNILERFSAQQFPDLHSELNLSSLELGDSALYFCASRSGQFPEAFFGQGTRLTVV.

The chain combines TRBV5-4 with TRBJ1-2; TRBD1 matches at 10 bases. The CDR3 has 13 residues. CDR1 and CDR2 from the germline V gene are SGHNT and YYREEE (reference sequence). V was pared by 8 bases and J by 1 base, with 2 bases of the junction left unmatched. The CDR3 nucleotides read TGTGCCAGTGGACAGGGGGGTAACTATGGCTACACCTTC. This gives the protein CASGQGGNYGYTF.

The DNA of the CDR3 is TGTGCCTCGGGACAGGGAGCGATAACCGGGGAGCTGTTTTTT. Protein: CASGQGAITGELFF. The chain is built from TRBV24-1 and TRBJ2-2; TRBD1 aligns across 9 bases. Germline loops: CDR1 KGHDR, CDR2 SFDVKD. The V segment lost 12 bases and the J segment 5 bases; nucleotides outside the gene matches: 9. The CDR3 spans 14 residues.

V and J are TRBV7-3 and TRBJ1-2; possible D gene TRBD1, 5 bases. CDR1 is SGHTA and CDR2 is FQGTGA in the germline V gene. The CDR3 contains 13 residues. The V gene lost 3 bases and the J gene lost 4 bases, with 9 bases spanning the gap. CDR3 nucleotide sequence: TGTGCCAGCAGCTTTCAGGGTGGCTATGGCTACACCTTC. This encodes CASSFQGGYGYTF.

V and J are TRBV2 and TRBJ2-7, with D possibly TRBD1 on 5 matching bases. The ends were cut back, 5 bases at V and 6 bases at J, with 14 bases in the middle. Germline-derived CDR1 and CDR2 are SNHLY and FYNNEI. This CDR3 spans 13 amino acids. The CDR3 DNA reads as TGTGCCAGCAGTCACGGGTGGGGCTCCGAGCAGTACTTC. This gives the protein CASSHGWGSEQYF.

The V call is TRBV7-9, the J call TRBJ2-3, with TRBD1 matching over 8 bases. The ends lost 3 bases at V and 6 bases at J; junction bases unmatched: 8. The CDR3 covers 15 residues. From germline, CDR1 is SEHNR and CDR2 FQNEAQ (reference sequence). The CDR3, as DNA: TGTGCCAGCAGCTTGGACAGGGAGGAGGTGGATACGCAGTATTTT. This translates into CASSLDREEVDTQYF.

The chain recombines TRBV19 with TRBJ1-1, with 11 bases aligning to TRBD1. The CDR3 extends over 16 amino acids. J lost 6 bases, V lost 1 base, and 7 bases had no gene match. The V gene's germline CDR1 is LNHDA and CDR2 SQIVND (reference sequence). CDR3 loop: CASSIGPGQGVSEAFF. For the CDR3, the DNA is TGTGCCAGTAGTATAGGTCCGGGACAGGGGGTTTCTGAAGCTTTCTTT.

The chain carries TRBV9 and TRBJ1-2; 8 positions agree with TRBD1. From germline, CDR1 is SGDLS and CDR2 YYNGEE. The CDR3 runs 14 residues. V gave up 4 bases and J gave up 3 bases; unmatched junction bases: 5. The CDR3 bases are TGTGCCAGCAGCCCGACAGGGGCCGACTATGGCTACACCTTC. Its protein is CASSPTGADYGYTF.

The chain recombines TRBV18 with TRBJ2-7; 8 nucleotides match TRBD1. V lost 3 bases and J lost 2; bases outside the gene matches: 15. The germline CDR1 and CDR2 sequences are KGHSH and LQKENI. The CDR3 consists of 18 residues. CDR3 sequence: CASSPQRGQGLNTYEQYF. DNA of the CDR3: TGTGCCAGCTCACCTCAAAGAGGACAGGGTTTAAACACCTACGAGCAGTACTTC.

This clone was found once. The CDR3: CASSSTLGPYEQYF. CDR3 sequence (DNA): TGTGCCAGCAGCTCCACCCTTGGGCCCTACGAGCAGTACTTC. The genes are TRBV11-2 and TRBJ2-7, with D uncertain. Trimming stripped 4 bases from V and 2 bases from J, with 12 bases between. CDR1 and CDR2 from the germline V gene are SGHAT and FQNNGV. The CDR3 runs 14 residues.

The V gene is TRBV19, the J gene TRBJ1-4; 11 bases map to TRBD1. CDR1 is LNHDA and CDR2 is SQIVND in the germline V gene (reference sequence). This CDR3 has 15 residues. The trim removed 6 bases at V and 3 bases at J, leaving 3 bases unmatched. The CDR3 nucleotides read TGTGCCAGTAGGGCGGGACAGGGGGCTAATGAAAAACTGTTTTTT. Residues: CASRAGQGANEKLFF.

The chain uses TRBV27 and TRBJ1-5, with D maybe TRBD1 (5 bases). The V end lost 8 bases, the J end lost 7 bases, and 15 bases lay between the germline ends. From germline, CDR1 is MNHEY and CDR2 SMNVEV (reference sequence). The CDR3 spans 13 residues. CDR3 residues: CASSPAPGQPQHF. As DNA, the CDR3 is TGTGCCAGCTCCCCGGCCCCAGGGCAGCCCCAGCATTTT.

This chain uses TRBV11-2 with TRBJ2-1, with 10 positions matching TRBD2. CDR1 SGHAT and CDR2 FQNNGV come from the germline V gene. V lost 5 bases and J lost 13; bases outside the gene matches: 14. This CDR3 has 15 amino acids. This chain's CDR3 is CASSPGGAGGPPQFF. DNA for the CDR3: TGTGCCAGCAGCCCCGGCGGAGCGGGAGGGCCTCCCCAGTTCTTC.

V is TRBV28 and J is TRBJ1-2; D is unclear. In germline, CDR1 is MDHEN, CDR2 SYDVKM. The CDR3 covers 13 residues. The ends were cut back, 3 bases at V and 5 bases at J, with 10 bases in the middle. For the CDR3, the DNA is TGTGCCAGCAGTTTCGGAGGGAGATATGGCTACACCTTC. Residues: CASSFGGRYGYTF.

The genes are TRBV2 and TRBJ2-1, with 9 nucleotides matching TRBD2. Trimming at V came to 6 bases and at J to 2 bases, leaving 5 bases not matched to a gene. Germline V gene data show CDR1 as SNHLY and CDR2 as FYNNEI. This CDR3 region has 15 residues. This CDR3 is CASRGTSRTYNEQFF. The CDR3 DNA reads TGTGCCAGCAGAGGGACTAGCAGAACCTACAATGAGCAGTTCTTC. Looking up the rest from reference TRBV2 and TRBJ2-1 gives the full variable domain: EPEVTQTPSHQVTQMGQEVILRCVPISNHLYFYWYRQILGQKVEFLVSFYNNEISEKSEIFDDQFSVERPDGSNFTLKIRSTKLEDSAMYFCASRGTSRTYNEQFFGPGTRLTVL.

This chain connects TRBV5-1 to TRBJ2-7; 9 nucleotides agree with TRBD2. V gave up 1 base and J gave up 2 bases; unmatched junction bases: 4. Germline loops: CDR1 SGHRS, CDR2 YFSETQ. The CDR3 is 15 amino acids. As DNA, the CDR3 is TGCGCCAGCAGCTTGAGTCTAGCGGGACCCTACGAGCAGTACTTC. Protein product: CASSLSLAGPYEQYF.

The V gene is TRBV6-2 or TRBV6-3, the J gene TRBJ1-1; 9 bases are shared with TRBD1. Losses at the gene ends were 5 bases for V and 11 bases for J; bases not matched to a gene: 15. From germline, CDR1 is MNHEY and CDR2 SVGEGT. The CDR3 is made up of 15 amino acids. The chain's CDR3 is CASSTPGTGYDTAFF. The CDR3 DNA follows: TGTGCCAGCAGTACCCCGGGGACAGGGTACGATACGGCTTTCTTT.

The V gene is TRBV6-1, the J gene TRBJ2-7; D possibly corresponds to TRBD1 (5 bases). Germline V CDR1 and CDR2: MNHNS, SASEGT. The CDR3 sequence is 14 residues long. Trimming shortened V by 2 bases and J by 0 bases, and 8 bases separated the two germline ends. The DNA for the CDR3 is TGTGCCAGCAGTGAACAGGGCAGCTCCTACGAGCAGTACTTC. Encoded protein: CASSEQGSSYEQYF.

This chain uses TRBV9 with TRBJ2-7; 8 nucleotides align to TRBD1. In germline, CDR1 is SGDLS, CDR2 YYNGEE. CDR3 size: 18 residues. After removal of 0 bases from V and 0 bases from J, the junction contained 11 bases not matched to a gene. CDR3 DNA: TGTGCCAGCAGCGTAGGCCCTTTCGGACAGGGCAACTCCTACGAGCAGTACTTC. Its protein is CASSVGPFGQGNSYEQYF.

V is TRBV2 and J is TRBJ2-1; 8 bases match TRBD2. V dropped 2 bases and J dropped 9; count of bases not matched to a gene: 9. The germline V gene encodes CDR1 SNHLY and CDR2 FYNNEI. CDR3 size: 15 residues. CDR3 loop: CASSENSGSWSEQFF. In DNA form, the CDR3 reads TGTGCCAGCAGTGAAAACAGCGGGAGTTGGAGTGAGCAGTTCTTC.

The V gene is TRBV5-4, the J gene TRBJ1-1; a weak D match, TRBD1 (6 bases). Germline CDR1 and CDR2: SGHNT and YYREEE (reference sequence). CDR3 length: 14 residues. V lost 4 bases to trimming and J lost 1 base, with 11 bases between them. Written as DNA, the CDR3 is TGTGCCAGCAGCCCACCGGGACAGAACACTGAAGCTTTCTTT. Amino acid sequence: CASSPPGQNTEAFF.

The rearrangement uses TRBV27 and TRBJ2-7; 10 bases match TRBD2. Germline values: CDR1 MNHEY, CDR2 SMNVEV (reference sequence). The ends lost 6 bases at V and 3 bases at J; junction bases unmatched: 11. This CDR3 has 16 amino acids. The CDR3 loop is CASSRSSGSLGYEQYF. The CDR3 DNA sequence: TGTGCCAGCAGCCGGTCTAGCGGGAGCCTCGGCTACGAGCAGTACTTC.

The chain combines TRBV30 with TRBJ1-1; D gene unclear. Germline V gives CDR1 GTSNPN, CDR2 SVGIG (reference sequence). CDR3 length: 13 amino acids. V was pared by 5 bases and J by 3 bases, with 13 bases between. The CDR3 coding sequence is TGTGCCTGGGCCGTTATGACTGACACTGAAGCTTTCTTT. It translates to CAWAVMTDTEAFF.